This T cell receptor beta chain derives from a study of shared clonotypes between healthy human individuals. Whole-study findings and limits: It was the few donors that limited the genetic and exposure-history diversity represented.

Naivety among CD8 cells was defined by CD45RO negativity and positive CCR7 selection, thereby excluding terminally differentiated effector memory CD45RA+ cells. Nashville, Tennessee was home to all donors, who were Caucasian adults. Sequencing was at deep level. As handled by the study authors: Filtering differed, since immunoSEQ gave only junction sequences and no quality scores. TCRdb's copy holds only in-frame clones and misses some; the assay was immunoSEQ multiplex PCR. The V and J calls and clone size are taken from that table; D and trimming were inferred from the DNA. Of roughly 2 million clones in the sample, approximately 95% were seen once. As for this clone: Its antigen is still unknown.

Sequencing was done on a sample of naive CD8+ T cells sorted from blood. This receptor was taken from a man between 18 and 29 years old in good health.

The CDR3 here is CASSFLVPEAFF. CDR3 nucleotides: TGTGCCAGCAGCTTTTTAGTCCCTGAAGCTTTCTTT. The chain combines TRBV7-9 with TRBJ1-1; no clear D gene. CDR1 and CDR2 (germline): SEHNR, FQNEAQ (reference sequence). Trimming cost V 3 bases and J 6 bases, with 8 bases left between them. The CDR3 has 12 residues.